The entry below gives a single T cell receptor (beta chain) sequence along with its context. The germline V gene has CDR1 SGHAT and CDR2 FQNNGV. V lost 1 base to trimming and J lost 4 bases; unmatched junction nucleotides: 6. The CDR3 runs to 16 residues. This sample stems from a study of T cell responses to AZD1222 COVID-19 vaccine. Combined were second doses at about 4 or about 12 weeks. The protocol was immunoSEQ multiplex PCR, while the TCRdb copy is restricted to in-frame clones and leaves out a portion. This table has 110,000 or so clones, around 84% appearing once. The rearrangement links TRBV11-2 to TRBJ2-7, with TRBD1 identical over 11 bases. This specimen consisted of peripheral blood, obtained 28 days after the second AZD1222 dose. The clonotype originates from an adult who received the AZD1222 COVID-19 vaccine. CDR3 bases: TGTGCCAGCAGCTTAGGAGTAGGGACAGGGGGTTACGAGCAGTACTTC. Amino acids: CASSLGVGTGGYEQYF.